This entry lists 28 T cell receptor beta chains sequenced from one sample in a study of shared clonotypes between healthy human individuals. Here immunoSEQ multiplex PCR was the method, and the copy in TCRdb shows in-frame clones only, minus some. This table holds millions of clones, roughly 95% found once. The sequenced sample consisted of naive CD4+ T cells sorted from blood. As for subset: CD45RA+ positively selected. The source of these receptors is a man between 18 and 35 years old in good health.

The chain has TRBV18 and TRBJ1-1; no clear D gene. V shed 2 bases and J shed 4 bases, with 14 bases lying between them. Germline lookup yields CDR1 KGHSH and CDR2 LQKENI. This CDR3 is built from 15 residues. This CDR3 reads CASSPTEGPRTEAFF. The CDR3 nucleotides read TGTGCCAGCTCACCAACGGAGGGCCCCCGCACTGAAGCTTTCTTT.

The chain combines TRBV6-5 with TRBJ2-7; D perhaps matches TRBD2 (6 bases). Trimming removed 6 bases from V and 2 bases from J, with 17 bases in between. CDR3 length equals 15 residues. Germline V CDR1 and CDR2: MNHEY, SVGAGI. Written as DNA, the CDR3 is TGTGCCAGCAGCCGCGAGGGGCGGGGAGCCTACGAGCAGTACTTC. Amino acids: CASSREGRGAYEQYF.

Concerning this clone: Other DNA sequences within the sample encode an identical CDR3. The V and J genes are TRBV18 and TRBJ1-1, with a possible D match to TRBD1 (6 bases). CDR1 and CDR2 (germline): KGHSH, LQKENI. Deletions cut 2 bases from V and 1 base from J, with 8 bases between. The CDR3 has 14 residues. CDR3 DNA sequence: TGTGCCAGCTCACCAGAGACAGGGAACACTGAAGCTTTCTTT. Translating gives CASSPETGNTEAFF.

The V gene is TRBV30, the J gene TRBJ1-3; 7 bases match TRBD1. The ends lost 0 bases at V and 2 bases at J; junction bases unmatched: 7. This CDR3 comprises 16 residues. Germline CDR1 reads GTSNPN; CDR2 reads SVGIG (reference sequence). The CDR3 is CAWSVRTGATGNTIYF. The CDR3, as DNA: TGTGCCTGGAGTGTGAGAACAGGGGCTACTGGAAACACCATATATTTT.

The sample holds a few counts of this clone. The chain carries TRBV5-1 and TRBJ2-5, with D possibly being TRBD1 (6 bases). V lost 3 bases and J 1 base, leaving 16 bases between the germline ends. This CDR3 has 16 residues. CDR1 and CDR2 from the germline V gene are SGHRS and YFSETQ. DNA for the CDR3: TGCGCCAGCAGCTGGACCCGGACAGCCCCCCAAGAGACCCAGTACTTC. Its protein is CASSWTRTAPQETQYF.

As for this clone: This sample includes further DNA sequences coding for the same CDR3. The chain links TRBV18 to TRBJ1-1; the match to TRBD1 covers 7 bases. Germline assignment: CDR1 KGHSH and CDR2 LQKENI. V gave up 1 base and J gave up 2 bases; unmatched junction bases: 4. The CDR3 consists of 15 residues. CDR3 nucleotides: TGTGCCAGCTCACCACAGGGGGCGGGCAACACTGAAGCTTTCTTT. Protein: CASSPQGAGNTEAFF. The full variable domain, in which reference TRBV18 and TRBJ1-1 provide the parts outside the CDR3, is NAGVMQNPRHLVRRRGQEARLRCSPMKGHSHVYWYRQLPEEGLKFMVYLQKENIIDESGMPKERFSAEFPKEGPSILRIQQVVRGDSAAYFCASSPQGAGNTEAFFGQGTRLTVV.

The chain employs TRBV11-2 and TRBJ2-7, with D unresolved. The CDR3 runs 14 residues. CDR1 and CDR2 (germline): SGHAT, FQNNGV. Trimming took off 2 bases at V and 2 bases at J, with 10 bases between the two ends. The CDR3 region is CASSLTSRPYEQYF. CDR3 coding DNA: TGTGCCAGCAGCTTAACATCCCGCCCCTACGAGCAGTACTTC.

V gene TRBV5-1 combines with J gene TRBJ2-7; the D is unclear. The CDR3 runs 14 residues. Germline CDR1 is SGHRS and CDR2 is YFSETQ. Trimming shortened V by 0 bases and J by 5 bases, and 12 bases separated the two germline ends. CDR3 DNA sequence: TGCGCCAGCAGCTTGGGTGGGCTTCGGGACGAGCAGTACTTC. The encoded protein is CASSLGGLRDEQYF.

The J gene is TRBJ1-4, the V gene TRBV4-1; D is unresolved. V gave up 2 bases and J gave up 5 bases, with 9 bases separating them. Germline V gives CDR1 MGHRA, CDR2 YSYEKL. The CDR3 runs to 14 residues. The CDR3 loop reads CASSQTGGNEKLFF. The CDR3 DNA reads TGCGCCAGCAGCCAAACTGGAGGGAATGAAAAACTGTTTTTT.

The V and J genes are TRBV5-1 and TRBJ2-7; D remains ambiguous. The germline V and J ends were trimmed by 0 bases and 2 bases, with 9 bases remaining between them. CDR1 and CDR2 from the germline V gene are SGHRS and YFSETQ. This CDR3 contains 14 residues. In DNA form, the CDR3 reads TGCGCCAGCAGCTTGGAGGCAGCCACCTACGAGCAGTACTTC. Protein sequence: CASSLEAATYEQYF.

V gene TRBV5-1 combines with J gene TRBJ2-2, with D perhaps TRBD1 (6 bases). Germline V CDR1 and CDR2: SGHRS, YFSETQ. The CDR3 is 15 residues long. V was shortened by 2 bases and J by 8 bases, with 16 bases between the two germline ends. The CDR3 here is CASSLYRDKTGELFF. In DNA form, the CDR3 reads TGCGCCAGCAGCTTATACAGGGACAAAACGGGGGAGCTGTTTTTT.

The CDR3 nucleotides read TGTGCCAGCAGTTCCGGGACAGTCGGTGCTTTCTTT. This codes for CASSSGTVGAFF. This sequence joins TRBV28 and TRBJ1-1; TRBD1 matches at 7 bases. The V gene end was trimmed by 4 bases and the J gene end by 11 bases; junction bases not matched to a gene: 7. Germline V lookup: CDR1 MDHEN, CDR2 SYDVKM. This CDR3 comprises 12 residues. The full variable domain, its missing parts supplied by reference TRBV28 and TRBJ1-1, is DVKVTQSSRYLVKRTGEKVFLECVQDMDHENMFWYRQDPGLGLRLIYFSYDVKMKEKGDIPEGYSVSREKKERFSLILESASTNQTSMYLCASSSGTVGAFFGQGTRLTVV.

A remark on this clone: The sample holds other DNA sequences that translate to the same CDR3. V is TRBV10-1 and J is TRBJ1-2; the D gene is possibly TRBD1 (6 bases). With 4 bases removed from V and 4 bases from J, the gap between germline ends came to 10 bases. The germline V gene has CDR1 WNHNN and CDR2 SYGVQD (reference sequence). The CDR3 length is 13 residues. CDR3 nucleotide sequence: TGCGCCAGCAGTGGAGACAGGTCCTATGGCTACACCTTC. It encodes CASSGDRSYGYTF.

On this clone itself: In the same sample, other DNA sequences code for this CDR3. This chain joins TRBV30 and TRBJ2-7, with unresolved D. The V gene's germline CDR1 is GTSNPN and CDR2 SVGIG (reference sequence). The CDR3 is made up of 11 amino acids. The V gene lost 3 bases and the J gene lost 3 bases, with 6 bases spanning the gap. This CDR3 is CAWSLDYEQYF. The CDR3 coding sequence is TGTGCCTGGAGCCTCGACTACGAGCAGTACTTC.

The chain employs TRBV27 and TRBJ1-5; D unclear. The CDR3 runs to 19 residues. The V gene lost 3 bases and the J gene lost 0 bases, with 21 bases spanning the gap. The germline gives CDR1 MNHEY, CDR2 SMNVEV (reference sequence). For the CDR3, the DNA is TGTGCCAGCAGTTTCTCCTGGAATTTAGGAGGTTCTAGCAATCAGCCCCAGCATTTT. This gives the protein CASSFSWNLGGSSNQPQHF.

CDR3 nucleotides: TGTGCCAGCAGATTCCCTGGGGGTGAGCAGTTCTTC. It specifies CASRFPGGEQFF. The chain is built from TRBV6-1 and TRBJ2-1; D tentatively fits TRBD1 or TRBD2 (5 bases each). The germline gives CDR1 MNHNS, CDR2 SASEGT. The CDR3 is made up of 12 amino acids. V was shortened by 6 bases and J by 9 bases, with 12 bases between the two germline ends.

The gene calls are TRBV5-1 and TRBJ2-7, with 9 bases fitting TRBD2. The J segment lost 3 bases and the V segment lost 5 bases, leaving 12 bases of the junction unmatched. CDR3 length equals 16 residues. Germline CDR1 reads SGHRS; CDR2 reads YFSETQ. The CDR3 spells CASSGSSGVLGYEQYF. The CDR3 coding sequence is TGCGCCAGCAGTGGGTCTAGCGGGGTATTGGGCTACGAGCAGTACTTC.

This rearrangement joins TRBV10-3 to TRBJ2-2; D gene unclear. The ends were cut back, 5 bases at V and 3 bases at J, with 4 bases in the middle. Looked up from germline, CDR1 is ENHRY and CDR2 is SYGVKD. CDR3 length equals 12 residues. The CDR3, as DNA: TGTGCCATCAGTCTAGACACCGGGGAGCTGTTTTTT. Its translation: CAISLDTGELFF.

CDR3 in DNA: TGTGCCAGCAGCCCCATCGGAGATCAGCCCCAGCATTTT. Its translation is CASSPIGDQPQHF. The chain recombines TRBV6-5 with TRBJ1-5; D uncertain. CDR3 size: 13 residues. Per germline, CDR1 MNHEY and CDR2 SVGAGI. Between the trimmed V and J ends, which lost 6 bases and 5 bases, there was a span of 11 bases.

The rearrangement uses TRBV15 and TRBJ1-5, with D maybe TRBD1 (5 bases). Germline-derived CDR1 and CDR2 are LNHNV and YYDKDF (reference sequence). The CDR3 is made up of 16 amino acids. V lost 1 base and J lost 3, with 13 bases in between. The CDR3 DNA reads TGTGCCACCAGCAGAGGCTGGGGGGGTAACAATCAGCCCCAGCATTTT. Protein sequence: CATSRGWGGNNQPQHF.

This chain uses TRBV10-3 with TRBJ2-2; no clear D gene. This CDR3 is 17 amino acids long. Trimming shortened V by 5 bases and J by 5 bases, and 21 bases separated the two germline ends. The germline V gene has CDR1 ENHRY and CDR2 SYGVKD. The CDR3 region is CAISQLVGIFQTGELFF. CDR3 DNA: TGTGCCATCAGTCAGTTGGTGGGGATATTTCAAACCGGGGAGCTGTTTTTT.

This clone came up once. The rearrangement joins TRBV28 to TRBJ1-2; 9 nucleotides align to TRBD1. Trimming removed 6 bases from V and 8 bases from J; junction bases left unmatched: 13. This CDR3 is built from 15 residues. Germline V CDR1 and CDR2: MDHEN, SYDVKM. In DNA form, the CDR3 reads TGTGCCAGCAGCTTAGCGGGGACAGGGTCATTCGGCTACACCTTC. It is translated as CASSLAGTGSFGYTF.

The CDR3 loop is CASSPYGTGGDEAFF. The CDR3 nucleotides read TGTGCCAGCAGTCCCTACGGGACAGGGGGTGATGAAGCTTTCTTT. This chain uses TRBV27 with TRBJ1-1, with 11 bases identical to TRBD1. Trimming cost V 5 bases and J 7 bases; bases outside gene matches: 9. CDR1 and CDR2 from the germline V gene are MNHEY and SMNVEV (reference sequence). The CDR3 totals 15 residues.

The rearrangement uses TRBV11-2 and TRBJ2-1; no clear D. Trimming shortened V by 2 bases and J by 3 bases, and 14 bases separated the two germline ends. There are 16 residues in the CDR3. Germline loops: CDR1 SGHAT, CDR2 FQNNGV. CDR3 bases: TGTGCCAGCAGCTTATTGGGCGGTGCCGTCTACAATGAGCAGTTCTTC. It specifies CASSLLGGAVYNEQFF.

This clone was counted a single time. The chain employs TRBV6-5 and TRBJ2-1, with a weak D call TRBD1 (6 bases). Trimming stripped 1 base from V and 7 bases from J, with 14 bases between. Germline CDR1 reads MNHEY; CDR2 reads SVGAGI. The CDR3 loop spans 15 amino acids. This CDR3 reads CASSYLDSKRNEQFF. CDR3 in DNA: TGTGCCAGCAGTTACTTGGACAGTAAGAGGAATGAGCAGTTCTTC.

J is TRBJ2-1 and V is TRBV11-2; D possibly uses TRBD1 or TRBD2 (5 bases each). Trimming cost V 5 bases and J 0 bases, with 11 bases left between them. Germline values: CDR1 SGHAT, CDR2 FQNNGV. The CDR3 sequence is 15 residues long. CDR3 sequence: CASSLGTFSYNEQFF. CDR3 nucleotides: TGTGCCAGCAGCCTGGGGACGTTCTCCTACAATGAGCAGTTCTTC.

This chain connects TRBV2 to TRBJ2-1, with 10 nucleotides matching TRBD2. The length of the CDR3 is 20 residues. V lost 0 bases and J lost 5; bases outside the gene matches: 16. Per the germline V gene, CDR1 is SNHLY and CDR2 is FYNNEI. The chain's CDR3 is CASSEAPPSGGLIGDNEQFF. Here the CDR3 DNA reads TGTGCCAGCAGTGAAGCCCCGCCTAGCGGGGGCCTCATTGGAGACAATGAGCAGTTCTTC. Based on the CDR3 plus reference TRBV2 and TRBJ2-1, the full variable domain is EPEVTQTPSHQVTQMGQEVILRCVPISNHLYFYWYRQILGQKVEFLVSFYNNEISEKSEIFDDQFSVERPDGSNFTLKIRSTKLEDSAMYFCASSEAPPSGGLIGDNEQFFGPGTRLTVL.

V and J are TRBV27 and TRBJ1-5; perhaps TRBD1 as D (6 bases). From germline, CDR1 is MNHEY and CDR2 SMNVEV (reference sequence). V was pared by 6 bases and J by 4 bases, with 19 bases between. CDR3 size: 16 residues. The CDR3 sequence: CASRLMGSGANQPQHF. The DNA of the CDR3 is TGTGCCAGCAGACTAATGGGGTCGGGGGCGAATCAGCCCCAGCATTTT.